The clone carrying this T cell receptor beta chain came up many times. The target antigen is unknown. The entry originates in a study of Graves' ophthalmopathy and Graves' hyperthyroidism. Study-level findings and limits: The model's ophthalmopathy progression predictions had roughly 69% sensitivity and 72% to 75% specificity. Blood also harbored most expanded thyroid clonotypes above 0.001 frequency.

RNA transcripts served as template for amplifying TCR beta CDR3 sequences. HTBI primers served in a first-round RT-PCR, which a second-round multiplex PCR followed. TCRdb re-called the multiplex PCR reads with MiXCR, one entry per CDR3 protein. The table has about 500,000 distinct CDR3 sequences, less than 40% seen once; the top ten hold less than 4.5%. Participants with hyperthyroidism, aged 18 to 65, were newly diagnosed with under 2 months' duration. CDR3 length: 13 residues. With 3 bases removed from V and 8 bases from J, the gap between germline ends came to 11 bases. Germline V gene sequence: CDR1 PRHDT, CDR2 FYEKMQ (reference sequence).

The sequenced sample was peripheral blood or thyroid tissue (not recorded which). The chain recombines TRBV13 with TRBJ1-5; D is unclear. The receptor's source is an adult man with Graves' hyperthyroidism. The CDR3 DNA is TGTGCCAGCAGCTTCGGCCGATTCGAGCCCCAGCATTTT. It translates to CASSFGRFEPQHF.